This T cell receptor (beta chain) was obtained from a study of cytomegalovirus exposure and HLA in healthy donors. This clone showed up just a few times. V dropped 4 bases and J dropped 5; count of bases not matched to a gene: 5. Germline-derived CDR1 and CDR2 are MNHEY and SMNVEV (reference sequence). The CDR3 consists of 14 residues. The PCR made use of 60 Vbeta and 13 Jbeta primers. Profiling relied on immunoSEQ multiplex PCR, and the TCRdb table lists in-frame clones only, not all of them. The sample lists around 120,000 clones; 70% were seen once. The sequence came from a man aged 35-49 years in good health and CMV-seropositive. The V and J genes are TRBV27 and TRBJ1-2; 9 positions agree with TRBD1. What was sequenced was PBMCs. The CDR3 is CASSYTGTGYGYTF. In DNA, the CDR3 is TGTGCCAGCAGTTATACCGGGACAGGGTATGGCTACACCTTC.